The T cell receptor beta chain described here comes from a study of regulatory T cells in long-lasting Graves disease. Overall study results and limits: Preferential use of TRBV28, TRBJ1-2 and TRBJ2-5 was seen in persistent disease. Blood alone, not thyroid tissue, was studied.

Germline V CDR1 and CDR2: SGHNT, YENEEA. The CDR3 spans 16 residues. As to this clonotype: Its antigen is still unknown. One base separates it from a far larger clone, so it is likely a read error.

Stated time point: newly diagnosed GD, antithyroid drugs for less than 3 months. PBMC RNA served as the TCR library source. Construction of the TCR beta libraries employed iRepertoire HTBI primers in conjunction with Arm-PCR of CDR3 regions. Study processing details: Identified segments across samples numbered 55 to 70 TRBV and approximately 13 TRBJ. A single record per CDR3 protein comes from TCRdb applying MiXCR to the multiplex PCR reads. These V and J calls rely on TCRdb rather than the paper's analysis. This sample yields about 220,000 distinct CDR3 sequences, of which less than 20% are seen a single time; 10% to 15% belongs to the top ten. This same sample was also taken into another study, of T cells in Graves' hyperthyroidism and ophthalmopathy. As that study records: The primer set for the first-round RT-PCR of the TCR CDR3 was HTBI.

V is TRBV11-3 and J is TRBJ2-1; D is perhaps TRBD2 (7 bases). The TCR sequence derives from a woman younger than 45 with Graves disease. This specimen was peripheral blood mononuclear cells (PBMCs), taken at new diagnosis, from a patient treated with antithyroid drugs. The CDR3 reads CASSSQGGVVYNEQLF. Written as DNA, the CDR3 is TGTGCCAGCAGCTCACAGGGAGGGGTGGTCTACAATGAGCAGCTCTTC.